Sequencing of this T cell receptor (beta chain) was carried out in a study of T cell responses to AZD1222 COVID-19 vaccine listed by TCRdb under 2021. Describing the broader study: TCR sequencing covered roughly 230 trial participants: around 210 given two doses of AZD1222 and 26 given two doses of MenACWY control vaccine. Enrollment into the trials was organized by age into subgroups of 18-55, 56-69 and 70-plus years, and those subgroups contained approximately 160, 26 and 62 TCR-sequenced participants, respectively. Results and caveats for the whole study, not just this receptor: No day 14 peak-response samples were available, so repertoires were characterized only after the peak T cell response. Conclusions about previously exposed vaccinees are limited, since just a handful of AZD1222 recipients were seropositive for SARS-CoV-2 at baseline. The 56-69-year group was small, and its depth increase did not reach significance, likely because of low power. Spike-specific TCR breadth and depth rose significantly after two AZD1222 doses compared with day 0 and with MenACWY recipients. Most participants were white British and females outnumbered males, and the authors suggested that clonal diversity may have been underestimated. Reportedly, close to half of the unique spike-specific TCRs recognized epitopes lying outside the regions that are mutated in the B.1.351 and B.1.1.7 variants. Vaccine-associated CD4 TCRs spanned the whole spike protein, with dominant responses in regions 160-218 and 743-854.

The CDR3 regions of human TCRbeta chains were subjected to immunosequencing. In the authors' own workflow: Repertoire TCRs were matched against a reference library of SARS-CoV-2-specific TCRs generated with the MIRA antigen-specificity platform. Breadth meant the fraction of unique TCRs that were SARS-CoV-2-associated, whereas depth meant the fraction of total T cells that were SARS-CoV-2-associated. Each spike-specific TCR was assigned to its reactive spike region and to a CD4 or CD8 class using the MIRA data. Log10-transformed breadth and depth values were compared by one-way ANOVA with Sidak's multiple comparisons tests. TCRdb limited this immuneACCESS table to in-frame rearrangements with V and J called. A share of clones is missing; checked studies link under half to unresolved V genes, and the rest is unexplained. From that table come the V and J calls and clone size; the DNA was used to work out D and trimming. This sample holds under 200,000 clones; 90% to 95% were observed only once. 3.6% of the sample rests with the top ten.

Regarding this clone: Its antigen is still unknown. The record has no base qualities; no much larger clone is one base away.

This specimen's time point label, interpreted: about 28 days (+/-7) after the second vaccine dose. What the treatment or condition label conveys for this sample: meningococcal conjugate vaccine given as trial control. Vaccinee samples were obtained from the UK trials COV001 and COV002, which included a single-blind randomized controlled phase 2/3 trial of AZD1222 (ChAdOx1 nCoV-19) in healthy adults. Trial participant PBMC samples were collected at day 0 and day 28 after the second dose for TCRbeta chain sequencing. The sequences come from peripheral blood, collected 28 days after the second dose of the MenACWY control vaccine. The receptor's source is an adult who received the MenACWY meningococcal vaccine as a control.

The DNA reads TGTGCCAGCAGCGAAACCTGGTCAGCTGAAGCTTTCTTT. Its protein reads: CASSETWSAEAFF. The chain is made from TRBV25-1 and TRBJ1-1; the D segment cannot be called with confidence. The CDR1 and CDR2 encoded by the germline V gene are MGHDK and SYGVNS. V is shortened by 6 bases, J by 6 bases, and the region joining them spans 14 bases. Including the terminal cysteine and phenylalanine, the CDR3 comprises 13 residues. The read is trimmed to its CDR3 DNA, 39 bases read in frame from base 1.